This T cell receptor beta chain is drawn from a study of shared clonotypes between healthy human individuals. All of the donors resided in Nashville, Tennessee, and each was a Caucasian adult. CD4+ cells yielded CD45RA+ naive and CD45RA-negative memory subsets. Germline assignment: CDR1 SGHNT and CDR2 YYREEE (reference sequence). Trimming shortened V by 4 bases and J by 8 bases, and 9 bases separated the two germline ends. This CDR3 region has 12 residues. Using immunoSEQ multiplex PCR, the repertoire was profiled, and TCRdb retains in-frame clones only, with some absent. This table has 850,000 to 1,200,000 clones, 70% to 80% appearing once.

The sample consisted of memory CD4+ T cells sorted from blood. Subset of the sample: CD45RA-negative fraction. The chain couples TRBV5-4 to TRBJ1-4; no clear D gene. The origin of this receptor is a man in his late teens or twenties in good health. CDR3 loop: CASSNRGEKLFF. The CDR3 DNA follows: TGTGCCAGCAGCAACCGGGGAGAAAAACTGTTTTTT. Full variable domain (outside the CDR3, taken from reference TRBV5-4 and TRBJ1-4): ETGVTQSPTHLIKTRGQQVTLRCSSQSGHNTVSWYQQALGQGPQFIFQYYREEENGRGNFPPRFSGLQFPNYSSELNVNALELDDSALYLCASSNRGEKLFFGSGTQLSVL.